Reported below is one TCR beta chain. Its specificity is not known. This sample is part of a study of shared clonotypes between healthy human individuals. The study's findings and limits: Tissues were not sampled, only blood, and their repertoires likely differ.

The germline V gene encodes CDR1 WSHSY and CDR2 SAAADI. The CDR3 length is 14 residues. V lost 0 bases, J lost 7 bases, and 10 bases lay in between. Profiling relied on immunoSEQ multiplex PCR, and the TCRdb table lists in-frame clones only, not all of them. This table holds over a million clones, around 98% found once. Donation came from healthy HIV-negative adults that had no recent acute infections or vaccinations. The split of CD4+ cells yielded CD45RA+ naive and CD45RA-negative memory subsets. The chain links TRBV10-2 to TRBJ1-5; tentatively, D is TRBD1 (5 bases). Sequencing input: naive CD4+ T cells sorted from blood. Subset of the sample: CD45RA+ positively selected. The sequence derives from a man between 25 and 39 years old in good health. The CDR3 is CASSESGVKQPQHF. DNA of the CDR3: TGCGCCAGCAGTGAGTCAGGGGTCAAACAGCCCCAGCATTTT.